The entry that follows covers one T cell receptor beta chain sequence. Its target is not known. Using immunoSEQ multiplex PCR, the repertoire was profiled, and TCRdb retains in-frame clones only, with some absent. The sample consists of 450,000 to 500,000 clones, around 80% of them appearing once. The data stem from a study of shared clonotypes between healthy human individuals. Study background: The cohort had a couple of women and three men, ages 18 to 49. Study results and caveats: Enrolling few donors narrowed the genetic and exposure-history diversity that was represented.

Those who donated, Caucasian adults without exception, all lived in Nashville, Tennessee. The CDR3 covers 16 residues. Germline V gene lookup returns CDR1 SGDLS and CDR2 YYNGEE. V lost 0 bases, J lost 8 bases, and 17 bases lay in between. The source material was PBMCs. This TCR came from a woman aged 40 to 55 in good health. Some clones in this sample may be carry-over from other donors' samples. The chain employs TRBV9 and TRBJ2-2; D is perhaps TRBD1 or TRBD2 (5 bases each). CDR3 residues: CASSVGGTSLGGELFF. DNA of the CDR3: TGTGCCAGCAGCGTAGGGGGGACCTCCCTTGGAGGGGAGCTGTTTTTT.